This TCR beta chain originates from a study of OX40 agonist ivuxolimab in advanced cancers. Study-level information: Patients received ivuxolimab, an intravenous treatment, every 2 weeks at 0.01 to 10 mg/kg.

Details on this clone: What it binds is not known.

Data came from immunoSEQ multiplex PCR; TCRdb stores just in-frame clones and leaves some out. The sample includes 14,000 to 15,000 clones, about 90% of them seen just once. Overall study results and limits: Expanded clones tended on average to be more numerous among CD8+ T cells than CD4+. No determination was made of the antigen specificity of the expanded peripheral T cells. Some of the lowest clonal expansion was seen in partial responders at 0.1-3.0 mg/kg.

Germline V CDR1 and CDR2: SGHDT, YYEEEE. Trimming left V 1 base short and J 1 base short, with 6 bases between. The CDR3 contains 15 residues. Specimen: CD4+ or CD8+ T cells sorted from blood, collected in a trial of the OX40 agonist ivuxolimab. The genes are TRBV5-6 and TRBJ2-6; D unresolved. The TCR comes from an adult with an advanced solid tumor such as melanoma, head and neck, liver or kidney cancer. CDR3 coding DNA: TGTGCCAGCAGCTTGTGGCTATCTGGGGCCAACGTCCTGACTTTC. Amino acids: CASSLWLSGANVLTF.